This passage covers 9 T cell receptor beta chains from one sample sequenced in a study of cytomegalovirus exposure and HLA in healthy donors (dated by TCRdb to 2015 to 2018). Library construction relied on the immunoSEQ multiplex PCR assay. A mixture of 60 forward primers for TCR Vbeta segments and 13 reverse primers for TCR Jbeta segments was used in the multiplex PCR. The table comes from immuneACCESS by way of TCRdb, which keeps in-frame sequences with V and J called. Part of the clones is missing from these tables; in studies checked, under half for an unresolved V gene and the rest for unknown reasons. This sample is represented by some 140,000 clones; almost 80% of them were singletons. The ten largest account for about 0.97% of the sample. The sequencing input was PBMCs. Receptors were obtained from a man younger than 35 in good health and CMV-seronegative.

The rearrangement joins TRBV10-3 to TRBJ1-1; no clear D gene. The CDR3 covers 13 residues. Trimming removed 3 bases from V and 5 bases from J, with 10 bases in between. Germline lookup yields CDR1 ENHRY and CDR2 SYGVKD. The CDR3 nucleotides read TGTGCCATCAGTGAAGCGGTAGAGACTGAAGCTTTCTTT. Protein sequence: CAISEAVETEAFF.

The chain combines TRBV4-2 with TRBJ1-3; D not certain. The V gene lost 4 bases and the J gene lost 4 bases, with 17 bases spanning the gap. This CDR3 has 16 residues. The V gene's germline CDR1 is LGHNA and CDR2 YNFKEQ. CDR3 coding DNA: TGTGCCAGCAGCCGAGACCGGGTCTCGGGAGGAAACACCATATATTTT. Protein: CASSRDRVSGGNTIYF.

The V call is TRBV6-1, the J call TRBJ1-2; tentatively, D is TRBD1 (6 bases). The ends were cut back, 6 bases at V and 3 bases at J, with 11 bases in the middle. CDR3 length: 13 residues. Germline V gives CDR1 MNHNS, CDR2 SASEGT. The CDR3 DNA follows: TGTGCCAGCAGGGACAGCCTTTACTATGGCTACACCTTC. Translating it yields CASRDSLYYGYTF.

The rearrangement uses TRBV11-3 and TRBJ2-1; 13 positions match TRBD2. Germline V gene lookup returns CDR1 SGHNT and CDR2 YENEEA. The J segment lost 3 bases and the V segment lost 1 base, leaving 3 bases of the junction unmatched. CDR3 size: 17 residues. The CDR3 loop is CASSLAGTSGVYNEQFF. The CDR3 nucleotides are TGTGCCAGCAGCTTAGCTGGGACTAGCGGGGTCTACAATGAGCAGTTCTTC.

The chain is built from TRBV5-1 and TRBJ2-5, with a tentative D call TRBD1 (6 bases). This CDR3 is built from 13 residues. V lost 2 bases and J lost 4, with 9 bases in between. Germline CDR1 and CDR2: SGHRS and YFSETQ. The CDR3 DNA reads TGCGCCAGCAGCTTACAGGGTGGAGAGACCCAGTACTTC. It codes for CASSLQGGETQYF.

Here the CDR3 reads CASSGTLETQYF. CDR3 nucleotides: TGTGCCAGCTCGGGGACTCTAGAGACCCAGTACTTC. The V gene is TRBV5-4, the J gene TRBJ2-5, with D possibly TRBD2 on 6 matching bases. The V gene lost 7 bases and the J gene lost 4 bases, with 11 bases spanning the gap. The CDR3 loop spans 12 amino acids. Germline CDR1 reads SGHNT; CDR2 reads YYREEE (reference sequence).

Here the CDR3 reads CASSLGRSGNEQFF. The CDR3, as DNA: TGTGCCAGCAGCCTTGGGCGTAGTGGGAATGAGCAGTTCTTC. This sequence joins TRBV11-2 and TRBJ2-1; no reliable D call. V was trimmed by 5 bases and J by 7 bases, leaving 15 bases between them. This CDR3 spans 14 amino acids. The germline gives CDR1 SGHAT, CDR2 FQNNGV. The full variable domain, in which reference TRBV11-2 and TRBJ2-1 provide the parts outside the CDR3, is EAGVAQSPRYKIIEKRQSVAFWCNPISGHATLYWYQQILGQGPKLLIQFQNNGVVDDSQLPKDRFSAERLKGVDSTLKIQPAKLEDSAVYLCASSLGRSGNEQFFGPGTRLTVL.

This clone was recorded a few times. This chain connects TRBV11-1 to TRBJ1-2, with a tentative D call TRBD1 (5 bases). Trimming took off 3 bases at V and 3 bases at J, with 11 bases between the two ends. Germline assignment: CDR1 SGHAT and CDR2 FQDESV (reference sequence). The CDR3 loop spans 14 amino acids. Written as DNA, the CDR3 is TGTGCCAGCAGCTTCGGGACTGGCTACTATGGCTACACCTTC. Protein sequence: CASSFGTGYYGYTF.

The V call is TRBV30, the J call TRBJ1-5; TRBD1 agrees at 7 bases. The germline V gene has CDR1 GTSNPN and CDR2 SVGIG (reference sequence). The CDR3 contains 14 residues. With V trimmed by 0 bases and J by 2 bases, 1 base remained unmatched. Here the CDR3 DNA reads TGTGCCTGGAGTGTAGACAGGGGCAATCAGCCCCAGCATTTT. It yields the protein CAWSVDRGNQPQHF.